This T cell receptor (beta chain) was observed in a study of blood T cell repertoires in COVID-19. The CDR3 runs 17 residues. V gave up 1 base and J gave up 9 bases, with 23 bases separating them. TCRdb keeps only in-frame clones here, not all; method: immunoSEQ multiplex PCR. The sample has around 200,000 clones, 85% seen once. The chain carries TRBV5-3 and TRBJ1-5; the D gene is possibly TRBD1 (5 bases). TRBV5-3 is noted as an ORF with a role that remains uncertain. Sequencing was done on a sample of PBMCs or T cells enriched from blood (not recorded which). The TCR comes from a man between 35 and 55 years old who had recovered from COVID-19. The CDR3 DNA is TGTGCCAGAAGCTTGTTATTTCCGGGGGGTTCAACGCGGCCCCAGCATTTT. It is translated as CARSLLFPGGSTRPQHF.